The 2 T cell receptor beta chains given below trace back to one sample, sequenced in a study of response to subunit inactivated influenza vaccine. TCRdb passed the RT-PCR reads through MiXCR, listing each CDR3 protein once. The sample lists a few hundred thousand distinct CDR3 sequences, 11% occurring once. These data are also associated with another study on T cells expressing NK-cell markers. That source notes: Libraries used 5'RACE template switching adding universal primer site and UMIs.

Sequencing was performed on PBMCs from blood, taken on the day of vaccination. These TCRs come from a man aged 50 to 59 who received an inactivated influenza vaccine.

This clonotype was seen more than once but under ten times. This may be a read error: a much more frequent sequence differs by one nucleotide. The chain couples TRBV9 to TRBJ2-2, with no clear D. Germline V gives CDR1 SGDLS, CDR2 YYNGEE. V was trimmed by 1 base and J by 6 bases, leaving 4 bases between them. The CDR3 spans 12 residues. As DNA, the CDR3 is TGTGCCAGCAGCGTAAGGGCCGGGGAGCTGTTTTTT. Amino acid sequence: CASSVRAGELFF.

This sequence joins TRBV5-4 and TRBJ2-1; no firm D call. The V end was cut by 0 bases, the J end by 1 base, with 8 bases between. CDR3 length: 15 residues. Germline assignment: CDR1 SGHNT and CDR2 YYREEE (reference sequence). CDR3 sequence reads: CASSLGAISYNEQFF. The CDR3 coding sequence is TGTGCCAGCAGCTTGGGAGCGATTTCCTACAATGAGCAGTTCTTC.